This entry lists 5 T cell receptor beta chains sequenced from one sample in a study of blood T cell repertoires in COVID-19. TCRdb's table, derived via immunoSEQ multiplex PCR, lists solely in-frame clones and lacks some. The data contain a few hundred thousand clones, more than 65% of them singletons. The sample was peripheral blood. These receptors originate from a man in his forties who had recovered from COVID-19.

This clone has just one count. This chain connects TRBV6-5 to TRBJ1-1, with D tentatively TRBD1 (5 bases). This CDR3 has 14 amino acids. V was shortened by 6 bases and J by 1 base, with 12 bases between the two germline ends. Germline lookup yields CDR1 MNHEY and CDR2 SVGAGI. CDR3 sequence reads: CASRAGQENTEAFF. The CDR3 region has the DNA TGTGCCAGCAGGGCCGGACAAGAGAACACTGAAGCTTTCTTT.

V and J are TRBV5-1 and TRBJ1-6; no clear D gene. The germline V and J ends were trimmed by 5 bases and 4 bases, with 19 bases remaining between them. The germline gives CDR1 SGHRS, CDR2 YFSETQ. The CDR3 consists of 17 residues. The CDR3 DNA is TGCGCCAGCAGAGGATCAGGAGGATCTCAGTATAATTCACCCCTCCACTTT. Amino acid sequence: CASRGSGGSQYNSPLHF.

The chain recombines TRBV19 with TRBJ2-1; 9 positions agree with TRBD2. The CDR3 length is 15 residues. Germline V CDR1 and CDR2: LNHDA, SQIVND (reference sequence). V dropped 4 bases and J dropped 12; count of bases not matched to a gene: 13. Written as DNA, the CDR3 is TGTGCCAGTAGTAAGGGGACTAGCCGACATAAGGGGCAGTTCTTC. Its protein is CASSKGTSRHKGQFF.

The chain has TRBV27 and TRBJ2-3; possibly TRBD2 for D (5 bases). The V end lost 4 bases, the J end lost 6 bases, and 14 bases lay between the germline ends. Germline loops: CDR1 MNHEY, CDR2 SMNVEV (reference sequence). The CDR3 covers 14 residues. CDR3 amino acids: CASSWAGEGDTQYF. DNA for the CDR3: TGTGCCAGCAGTTGGGCCGGGGAAGGGGATACGCAGTATTTT.

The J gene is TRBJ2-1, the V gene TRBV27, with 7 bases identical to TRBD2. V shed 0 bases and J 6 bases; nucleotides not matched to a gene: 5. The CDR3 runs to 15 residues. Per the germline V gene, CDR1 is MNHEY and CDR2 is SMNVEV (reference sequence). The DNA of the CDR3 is TGTGCCAGCAGTTTATCAGGGCGGGAGCCCAATGAGCAGTTCTTC. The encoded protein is CASSLSGREPNEQFF.